The 9 T cell receptor beta chains reported below all come from one sample, sequenced in a study of blood T cell repertoires in COVID-19. TCRdb's table, derived via immunoSEQ multiplex PCR, lists solely in-frame clones and lacks some. The sample yields around 500,000 clones, about 88% seen once. Material for sequencing was PBMCs or T cells enriched from blood (not recorded which). The receptors here all came from a woman in her sixties who had recovered from COVID-19.

The chain joins TRBV9 to TRBJ2-1, with TRBD2 as a possible D gene (7 bases). This CDR3 is 14 amino acids long. V lost 3 bases and J 3 bases, leaving 10 bases between the germline ends. Per the germline V gene, CDR1 is SGDLS and CDR2 is YYNGEE. Here the CDR3 reads CASSEGGNYNEQFF. The CDR3 nucleotides are TGTGCCAGCAGCGAGGGGGGGAACTACAATGAGCAGTTCTTC.

This rearrangement joins TRBV19 to TRBJ1-6; no firm D call. Germline assignment: CDR1 LNHDA and CDR2 SQIVND (reference sequence). The CDR3 contains 14 residues. Trimming pared 5 bases from V and 7 bases from J, leaving 12 bases between. The CDR3 bases are TGTGCCAGTAGTTTTCCGGGATCCAATTCACCCCTCCACTTT. Encoded protein: CASSFPGSNSPLHF.

The chain carries TRBV2 and TRBJ2-3; 11 positions match TRBD2. The CDR3 has 16 residues. The V gene end was trimmed by 4 bases and the J gene end by 4 bases; junction bases not matched to a gene: 7. Germline V gene lookup returns CDR1 SNHLY and CDR2 FYNNEI. The CDR3 region has the DNA TGTGCCAGCAGTGCCCCCCTAGCGGGGGGATCAGATACGCAGTATTTT. The encoded protein is CASSAPLAGGSDTQYF.

This chain joins TRBV27 and TRBJ2-5; 7 bases align to TRBD1. After removal of 3 bases from V and 3 bases from J, the junction contained 7 bases not matched to a gene. This CDR3 contains 15 residues. Germline CDR1 reads MNHEY; CDR2 reads SMNVEV (reference sequence). This CDR3 is CASSFSDRAKETQYF. The CDR3 nucleotides are TGTGCCAGCAGTTTCTCCGACAGGGCGAAAGAGACCCAGTACTTC.

In its sample, this clone was seen a few times. V and J are TRBV5-4 and TRBJ1-6; D gene unclear. The CDR3 is made up of 14 amino acids. Trimming took off 0 bases at V and 7 bases at J, with 8 bases between the two ends. Per germline, CDR1 SGHNT and CDR2 YYREEE (reference sequence). The CDR3 here is CASSLGTVNSPLHF. DNA for the CDR3: TGTGCCAGCAGCTTGGGAACAGTCAATTCACCCCTCCACTTT.

The genes are TRBV2 and TRBJ2-7; 7 nucleotides agree with TRBD2. CDR3 length: 14 amino acids. J lost 1 base, V lost 7 bases, and 7 bases had no gene match. Germline loops: CDR1 SNHLY, CDR2 FYNNEI. This CDR3 is CASTLGGSSYEQYF. In nucleotides, the CDR3 is TGTGCCAGCACTTTGGGGGGGTCGTCCTACGAGCAGTACTTC.

The chain's CDR3 is CAWSVRTARYYGYTF. The CDR3 DNA sequence: TGTGCCTGGAGTGTACGGACAGCTCGCTACTATGGCTACACCTTC. V usage is TRBV30 and J usage is TRBJ1-2; a weak D match, TRBD1 (6 bases). CDR3 length: 15 residues. V shed 0 bases and J shed 3 bases, with 14 bases lying between them. CDR1 GTSNPN and CDR2 SVGIG come from the germline V gene (reference sequence).

The CDR3 nucleotides are TGTGCCAGCAGTGGGTCGGACAGACTTTACGAGCAGTACTTC. It yields the protein CASSGSDRLYEQYF. This sequence joins TRBV2 and TRBJ2-7; D may be TRBD1 (6 bases). Germline-derived CDR1 and CDR2 are SNHLY and FYNNEI. This CDR3 is built from 14 residues. V shed 4 bases and J shed 4 bases, with 14 bases lying between them.

The chain has TRBV4-1 and TRBJ1-5, with a weak D call TRBD1 (5 bases). The CDR3 loop spans 16 amino acids. The germline CDR1 and CDR2 sequences are MGHRA and YSYEKL. With 1 base removed from V and 7 bases from J, the gap between germline ends came to 17 bases. CDR3 residues: CASSQGLTRVGQPQHF. The CDR3 nucleotides are TGCGCCAGCAGCCAAGGCTTGACCAGGGTCGGGCAGCCCCAGCATTTT.